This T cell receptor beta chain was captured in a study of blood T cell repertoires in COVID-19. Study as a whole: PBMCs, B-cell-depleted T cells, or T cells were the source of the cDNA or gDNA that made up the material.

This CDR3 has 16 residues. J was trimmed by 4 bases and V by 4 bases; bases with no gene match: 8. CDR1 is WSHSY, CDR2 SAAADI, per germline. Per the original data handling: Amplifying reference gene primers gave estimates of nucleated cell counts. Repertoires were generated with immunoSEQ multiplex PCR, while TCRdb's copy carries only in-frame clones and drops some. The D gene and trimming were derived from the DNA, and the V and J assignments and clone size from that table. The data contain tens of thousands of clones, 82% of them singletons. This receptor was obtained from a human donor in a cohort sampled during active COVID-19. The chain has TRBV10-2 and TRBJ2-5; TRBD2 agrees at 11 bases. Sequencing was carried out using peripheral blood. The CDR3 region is CASSVSRLAGTETQYF. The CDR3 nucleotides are TGCGCCAGCAGTGTCTCCCGACTAGCGGGGACAGAGACCCAGTACTTC.